A selection of T cell receptor beta chains follows, all from one sample in a study of blood T cells in healthy people across ages. From the 5' RACE reads, TCRdb called clonotypes with MiXCR, one entry per CDR3 protein. The sample consists of 950,000 to 1,200,000 distinct CDR3 sequences, around two fifths of them appearing once. Specimen: blood. These receptors all stem from a man between 18 and 29 years old in good health. Both conserved end residues are part of each CDR3. Each record gives: clone size, D gene, V gene, J gene, CDR3 protein, CDR3 DNA. The D gene is left open where the match is weak. Size tells how often a clone was seen (once, few, many) or the class of an expanded clone, and some rows leave it out.

>.|.|TRBV7-3|TRBJ2-3
CASSPAYGLDGVADTQYF
TGTGCCAGCAGCCCCGCCTATGGCTTAGACGGGGTGGCAGATACGCAGTATTTT
>few|.|TRBV14|TRBJ2-3
CASSQGRQTTDTQYF
TGTGCCAGCAGCCAAGGCCGACAGACCACAGATACGCAGTATTTT
>few|TRBD2|TRBV4-2|TRBJ2-1
CASSQEVAGGPFEQFF
TGTGCCAGCAGCCAAGAGGTTGCGGGGGGGCCTTTTGAGCAGTTCTTC
>few|.|TRBV7-9|TRBJ1-2
CASRPPTGTTNYGYTF
TGTGCCAGCAGACCCCCGACAGGAACCACTAACTATGGCTACACCTTC
>.|.|TRBV12-3/TRBV12-4|TRBJ2-7
CASRQRVNSYEQYF
TGTGCCAGCAGGCAGAGAGTCAACTCCTACGAGCAGTACTTC
>.|.|TRBV12-3/TRBV12-4|TRBJ2-3
CATQTPRGDTQYF
TGTGCCACCCAGACCCCGAGGGGAGATACGCAGTATTTT
>.|.|TRBV12-3/TRBV12-4|TRBJ1-4
CARRGDSLFF
TGTGCCCGGCGCGGCGACAGCTTGTTTTTT
>once|.|TRBV13|TRBJ2-2
CASSLRGGLPTTETGELFF
TGTGCCAGCAGCTTAAGGGGGGGTCTGCCCACCACTGAAACCGGGGAGCTGTTTTTT
>few|.|TRBV27|TRBJ1-2
CASSSYARDKTYGYTF
TGTGCCAGCAGTTCTTACGCCAGGGACAAAACCTATGGCTACACCTTC
>.|TRBD2|TRBV2|TRBJ2-7
CASSEGGLAGHEQYF
TGTGCCAGCAGTGAAGGGGGGCTAGCGGGGCACGAGCAGTACTTC
>.|TRBD2|TRBV6-5|TRBJ2-3
CASSEGLAGARTQYF
TGTGCCAGCAGTGAGGGACTAGCGGGGGCCCGCACGCAGTATTTT
>few|TRBD1|TRBV4-3|TRBJ2-5
CASSRIGTDLQETQYF
TGCGCCAGCAGCCGTATCGGGACAGATCTTCAAGAGACCCAGTACTTC
>.|.|TRBV5-5|TRBJ2-1
CASSSPPYNEQFF
TGTGCCAGCAGCTCGCCTCCCTACAATGAGCAGTTCTTC
>.|.|TRBV12-3/TRBV12-4|TRBJ1-2
CASNLPGGGYTF
TGTGCCAGCAACCTCCCGGGGGGAGGCTACACCTTC
>.|.|TRBV9|TRBJ2-2
CASSVLQGNANTGELFF
TGTGCCAGCAGCGTACTACAGGGAAACGCGAACACCGGGGAGCTGTTTTTT
>many|.|TRBV12-3/TRBV12-4|TRBJ2-5
CASRRDQGTQYF
TGTGCCAGCAGGAGGGACCAGGGAACCCAGTACTTC
>once|.|TRBV5-1|TRBJ1-1
CASSTGTQTEAFF
TGCGCCAGCAGCACCGGGACACAGACTGAAGCTTTCTTT
>.|TRBD1|TRBV14|TRBJ2-7
CASSHDRGSYNEQYF
TGTGCCAGCAGCCATGACAGGGGATCCTACAATGAGCAGTACTTC
>few|.|TRBV9|TRBJ2-1
CASSANLGHREQFF
TGTGCCAGCAGCGCCAATTTGGGCCACCGTGAGCAGTTCTTC
>.|.|TRBV9|TRBJ1-2
CASSVSTDVGYGYTF
TGTGCCAGCAGCGTTAGTACGGATGTGGGCTATGGCTACACCTTC
>few|TRBD2|TRBV27|TRBJ2-1
CASSPTLSGGAYNEQFF
TGTGCCAGCAGTCCTACCCTTAGCGGGGGGGCCTACAATGAGCAGTTCTTC
>.|.|TRBV14|TRBJ1-1
CASSQEGRLAEAFF
TGTGCCAGCAGCCAAGAGGGCAGGTTAGCTGAAGCTTTCTTT
>.|.|TRBV20-1|TRBJ2-3
CSGSAEDTQYF
TGCAGTGGGTCAGCGGAAGATACGCAGTATTTT
>.|TRBD1|TRBV27|TRBJ1-2
CASSLREQGADGYTF
TGTGCCAGCAGTTTAAGAGAACAGGGGGCTGATGGCTACACCTTC
>many|TRBD1|TRBV20-1|TRBJ2-5
CSARAGTHRGASYQETQYF
TGCAGTGCTAGAGCCGGGACACACAGGGGCGCATCGTACCAAGAGACCCAGTACTTC
>few|.|TRBV11-2|TRBJ2-1
CASSLVSGRYNEQFF
TGTGCCAGCAGCTTAGTTTCCGGGCGCTACAATGAGCAGTTCTTC
>.|.|TRBV20-1|TRBJ2-5
CSALSRDGSQETQYF
TGCAGTGCTCTCAGCCGGGACGGATCTCAAGAGACCCAGTACTTC
>few|.|TRBV7-9|TRBJ1-1
CASSLEGPAEAFF
TGTGCCAGCAGCTTAGAAGGTCCGGCTGAAGCTTTCTTT
>few|TRBD2|TRBV4-2|TRBJ2-3
CASSPYPSGESTDTQYF
TGTGCCAGCAGCCCTTACCCTAGCGGGGAGAGCACAGATACGCAGTATTTT
>many|.|TRBV12-3/TRBV12-4|TRBJ1-2
CASSMDSNYGYTF
TGTGCCAGCAGCATGGACAGTAACTATGGCTACACCTTC
>.|TRBD1|TRBV20-1|TRBJ2-1
CSASRDRDIDEQFF
TGCAGTGCTTCCCGGGACAGGGATATAGATGAGCAGTTCTTC
>few|TRBD2|TRBV7-2|TRBJ2-1
CASSLVSAGGYNEQFF
TGTGCCAGCAGCTTAGTGTCAGCGGGGGGGTACAATGAGCAGTTCTTC
>.|.|TRBV20-1|TRBJ2-7
CSAKAGHGYKQYF
TGCAGTGCTAAGGCGGGACACGGCTACAAGCAGTACTTC
>few|.|TRBV15|TRBJ1-1
CATSRDFGTNTEAFF
TGTGCCACCAGCAGAGATTTTGGGACGAACACTGAAGCTTTCTTT
>.|.|TRBV4-3|TRBJ1-1
CASIHQGSEAFF
TGCGCCAGCATCCACCAGGGTTCTGAAGCTTTCTTT
>.|TRBD1|TRBV7-2|TRBJ1-2
CASSSISTGGGDRTF
TGTGCCAGCAGCTCAATCTCCACAGGGGGGGGGGATCGCACCTTC
>few|TRBD2|TRBV12-3/TRBV12-4|TRBJ2-3
CASFGLAGGPNPTDTQYF
TGTGCCAGCTTCGGTCTAGCGGGGGGTCCTAACCCCACAGATACGCAGTATTTT
>few|.|TRBV3-1|TRBJ1-2
CASSQARRNYGYTF
TGTGCCAGCAGCCAAGCTCGGAGGAACTATGGCTACACCTTC
>.|TRBD1|TRBV9|TRBJ1-4
CASSPGTEREKLFF
TGTGCCAGCAGCCCCGGGACAGAAAGGGAAAAACTGTTTTTT
>once|.|TRBV6-5|TRBJ2-2
CASTRSRNTGELFF
TGTGCCAGCACGAGGTCCAGGAACACCGGGGAGCTGTTTTTT
>.|TRBD1|TRBV29-1|TRBJ2-3
CSVSRTDRATDTQYF
TGCAGCGTTTCCAGGACCGACAGGGCGACAGATACGCAGTATTTT
>.|TRBD2|TRBV4-3|TRBJ2-3
CASSQDGGGIATDTQYF
TGCGCCAGCAGCCAAGATGGGGGGGGAATTGCGACAGATACGCAGTATTTT
>.|.|TRBV7-2|TRBJ2-3
CASKSPGAPDTQYF
TGTGCCAGCAAGTCGCCAGGGGCCCCAGATACGCAGTATTTT
>.|.|TRBV9|TRBJ2-1
CASSRDGPPRNEQFF
TGTGCCAGCAGCAGGGACGGTCCCCCTCGGAATGAGCAGTTCTTC
>.|TRBD1|TRBV5-1|TRBJ2-1
CASSLASLQGAIYNEQFF
TGCGCCAGCAGCTTGGCATCGTTGCAGGGGGCTATCTACAATGAGCAGTTCTTC
>.|.|TRBV2|TRBJ1-1
CASSLAGLGLNTEAFF
TGTGCCAGCAGTCTCGCAGGATTAGGGCTGAACACTGAAGCTTTCTTT
>few|.|TRBV15|TRBJ1-2
CATSSPTEAPGYTF
TGTGCCACCAGCAGTCCAACGGAGGCACCTGGCTACACCTTC
>few|TRBD2|TRBV6-1|TRBJ2-3
CASRGDGEADTQYF
TGTGCCAGCCGGGGGGATGGGGAAGCAGATACGCAGTATTTT
>.|.|TRBV28|TRBJ2-2
CASIDPGRRELFF
TGTGCCAGCATCGACCCCGGGCGGAGGGAGCTGTTTTTT
>.|TRBD2|TRBV10-3|TRBJ2-1
CAIRRLASNEQFF
TGTGCCATCAGACGACTAGCTTCCAATGAGCAGTTCTTC
>.|.|TRBV7-9|TRBJ1-4
CASTWGNEKLFF
TGTGCCAGCACCTGGGGGAATGAAAAACTGTTTTTT
>.|TRBD2|TRBV6-6|TRBJ2-5
CATLAAKNNEQYF
TGTGCCACCCTAGCGGCTAAGAACAATGAGCAGTACTTC
>.|.|TRBV4-3|TRBJ1-1
CASSTWTGDAEAFF
TGCGCCAGCAGCACTTGGACCGGGGACGCTGAAGCTTTCTTT
>.|TRBD1|TRBV4-3|TRBJ2-2
CASSPSRRTGPNTGELFF
TGCGCCAGCAGCCCCTCCCGACGGACAGGGCCGAACACCGGGGAGCTGTTTTTT
>few|TRBD2|TRBV6-5|TRBJ2-3
CASSTRAGGESTQYF
TGTGCCAGCAGTACCCGGGCGGGGGGCGAGTCTACGCAGTATTTT
>.|TRBD2|TRBV15|TRBJ2-5
CATSRVETSEVRETQYF
TGTGCCACCAGCAGAGTCGAAACTAGCGAAGTGAGAGAGACCCAGTACTTC
>few|.|TRBV6-2/TRBV6-3|TRBJ2-4
CASSSPAKNIQYF
TGTGCCAGCAGTTCCCCGGCCAAAAACATTCAGTACTTC